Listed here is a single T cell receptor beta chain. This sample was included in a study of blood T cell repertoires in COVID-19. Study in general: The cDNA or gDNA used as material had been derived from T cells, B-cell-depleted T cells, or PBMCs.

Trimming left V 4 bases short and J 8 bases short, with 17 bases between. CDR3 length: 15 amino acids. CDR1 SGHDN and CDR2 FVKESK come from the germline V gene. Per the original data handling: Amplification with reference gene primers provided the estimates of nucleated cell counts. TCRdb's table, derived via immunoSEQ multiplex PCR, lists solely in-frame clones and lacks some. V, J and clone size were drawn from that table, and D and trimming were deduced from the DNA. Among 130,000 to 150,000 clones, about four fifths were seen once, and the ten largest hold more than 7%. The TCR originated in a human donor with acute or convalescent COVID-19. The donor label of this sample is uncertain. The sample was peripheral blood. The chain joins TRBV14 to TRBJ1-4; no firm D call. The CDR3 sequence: CASSPTSSPGEKLFF. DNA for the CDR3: TGTGCCAGCAGCCCTACATCCTCCCCGGGAGAAAAACTGTTTTTT.